A single sample gave rise to the 24 T cell receptor beta chains below, sequenced in a study of T cell responses to AZD1222 COVID-19 vaccine. Sequenced by immunoSEQ multiplex PCR; TCRdb stores in-frame clones only, minus some. This repertoire shows 150,000 to 250,000 clones, approximately 90% found once; its top ten account for about 3.5%. The sequenced sample was peripheral blood, obtained 28 days after the second AZD1222 dose. The receptors were sampled from an adult who received the AZD1222 COVID-19 vaccine.

The chain links TRBV18 to TRBJ2-3; D is possibly TRBD1 (6 bases). This CDR3 contains 14 residues. Germline V CDR1 and CDR2: KGHSH, LQKENI. Trimming shortened V by 4 bases and J by 3 bases, and 11 bases separated the two germline ends. CDR3 residues: CASSQTQGTDTQYF. DNA of the CDR3: TGTGCCAGCTCACAGACCCAGGGGACAGATACGCAGTATTTT.

The CDR3 DNA reads TGTGCCAGCAGTTATACAACAACAGGGTCCGATGGCTACACCTTC. Translated, it gives CASSYTTTGSDGYTF. The gene calls are TRBV2 and TRBJ1-2, with a weak D call TRBD1 (6 bases). Germline V gene lookup returns CDR1 SNHLY and CDR2 FYNNEI. There are 15 residues in the CDR3. V shed 5 bases and J shed 6 bases, with 19 bases lying between them.

The chain recombines TRBV7-9 with TRBJ2-7; the D gene is possibly TRBD1 (6 bases). Trimming removed 5 bases from V and 7 bases from J, with 21 bases in between. Germline V gene data show CDR1 as SEHNR and CDR2 as FQNEAQ (reference sequence). This CDR3 is built from 15 residues. The CDR3: CASSAPPGTQGEQYF. The CDR3, as DNA: TGTGCCAGCAGCGCCCCCCCCGGGACACAAGGGGAGCAGTACTTC.

This clone is a singleton in its sample. V usage is TRBV7-9 and J usage is TRBJ2-3, with D hard to call. Germline values: CDR1 SEHNR, CDR2 FQNEAQ (reference sequence). This CDR3 is built from 12 residues. The V and J ends lost 5 bases and 6 bases respectively, with 9 bases between them. The CDR3 nucleotides read TGTGCCAGCAGCCCAGCCGATGATACGCAGTATTTT. Translating it yields CASSPADDTQYF.

V and J are TRBV7-3 and TRBJ2-1, with D tentatively TRBD1 (6 bases). Germline assignment: CDR1 SGHTA and CDR2 FQGTGA. V shed 5 bases and J shed 2 bases, with 13 bases lying between them. CDR3 size: 15 residues. In DNA, the CDR3 is TGTGCCAGCAGCACTACAGGGCCCGCCTACAATGAGCAGTTCTTC. This codes for CASSTTGPAYNEQFF.

The chain has TRBV6-5 and TRBJ2-7, with 8 bases matching TRBD1. The CDR3 runs 15 residues. From germline, CDR1 is MNHEY and CDR2 SVGAGI. The V gene end was trimmed by 6 bases and the J gene end by 2 bases; junction bases not matched to a gene: 9. The CDR3 sequence is CASRPTGTGAYEQYF. CDR3 nucleotides: TGTGCCAGCAGACCGACCGGGACAGGAGCCTACGAGCAGTACTTC.

The J gene is TRBJ1-5, the V gene TRBV30; 7 nucleotides line up with TRBD1. With 2 bases clipped from V and 6 bases from J, the junction kept 10 bases outside the gene matches. Per the germline V gene, CDR1 is GTSNPN and CDR2 is SVGIG (reference sequence). The CDR3 is 15 amino acids. CDR3 DNA sequence: TGTGCCTGGAGTCTCCTCGACAGGGATGCTCAGCCCCAGCATTTT. Translation: CAWSLLDRDAQPQHF.

The CDR3 loop reads CASHRRLGGDSGNTIYF. CDR3 nucleotide sequence: TGCGCCAGCCACCGACGCCTGGGGGGGGACTCTGGAAACACCATATATTTT. The gene calls are TRBV5-1 and TRBJ1-3, with a possible D match to TRBD1 (5 bases). Germline lookup yields CDR1 SGHRS and CDR2 YFSETQ. V lost 7 bases and J lost 0, with 20 bases in between. This CDR3 is 17 amino acids long.

The chain carries TRBV30 and TRBJ2-2, with TRBD1 matching 8 bases. CDR1 is GTSNPN, CDR2 SVGIG, per germline (reference sequence). CDR3 length: 21 residues. Trimming removed 0 bases from V and 3 bases from J; junction bases left unmatched: 21. The CDR3 here is CAWSVFYLWGQDPRDTGELFF. As DNA, the CDR3 is TGTGCCTGGAGTGTATTTTATTTGTGGGGACAGGACCCCCGGGACACCGGGGAGCTGTTTTTT.

This sequence joins TRBV27 and TRBJ2-7; D gene unclear. There are 15 residues in the CDR3. Trimming took off 2 bases at V and 2 bases at J, with 13 bases between the two ends. Germline CDR1 and CDR2: MNHEY and SMNVEV (reference sequence). This CDR3 is CASSLEALRTYEQYF. As DNA, the CDR3 is TGTGCCAGCAGTTTAGAGGCATTGAGAACCTACGAGCAGTACTTC.

The J gene is TRBJ1-1, the V gene TRBV19; TRBD1 matches 8 bases. The CDR3 loop spans 15 amino acids. The germline V gene has CDR1 LNHDA and CDR2 SQIVND (reference sequence). Trimming took 5 bases from V and 1 from J; bases not matched to a gene: 6. The CDR3 DNA reads TGTGCCAGTAGTGGAAGGACAGGGAGGAACACTGAAGCTTTCTTT. Its translation: CASSGRTGRNTEAFF.

The genes are TRBV21-1 and TRBJ2-1; TRBD2 is the table's D call and was not checked against the DNA. TRBV21-1 is tagged as a pseudogene. This CDR3 region has 18 residues. This CDR3 is CASSKGGGRDLSYNEQFF. In nucleotides, the CDR3 is TGTGCCAGCAGCAAAGGAGGGGGGAGGGACCTCTCCTACAATGAGCAGTTCTTC.

The chain is built from TRBV28 and TRBJ1-1; D gene uncertain. The V gene's germline CDR1 is MDHEN and CDR2 SYDVKM. The CDR3 covers 11 residues. The V end was cut by 7 bases, the J end by 4 bases, with 7 bases between. The CDR3 DNA reads TGTGCCAGCACTTCGAGCACTGAAGCTTTCTTT. Protein: CASTSSTEAFF.

The genes are TRBV6-2 or TRBV6-3 and TRBJ2-3; no definite D call. This CDR3 contains 16 residues. Germline loops: CDR1 MNHEY, CDR2 SVGEGT. V lost 6 bases to trimming and J lost 2 bases, with 18 bases between them. The CDR3 nucleotides read TGTGCCAGCAGCTCCTCCCGAATAAGATACACAGATACGCAGTATTTT. Translation gives CASSSSRIRYTDTQYF.

The chain recombines TRBV5-6 with TRBJ2-7; the D gene could be TRBD1 or TRBD2 (6 bases each). The V and J ends lost 3 bases and 7 bases respectively, with 20 bases between them. This CDR3 comprises 15 residues. CDR1 SGHDT and CDR2 YYEEEE come from the germline V gene. The CDR3 bases are TGTGCCAGCAGCTCGGACGGGGGCTCTGGGCGAGAGCAGTACTTC. Its translation is CASSSDGGSGREQYF.

The genes are TRBV14 and TRBJ2-7; unclear D gene. Germline V gene data show CDR1 as SGHDN and CDR2 as FVKESK. The V gene lost 2 bases and the J gene lost 0 bases, with 2 bases spanning the gap. The CDR3 covers 12 residues. The CDR3 reads CASSQTSYEQYF. In DNA form, the CDR3 reads TGTGCCAGCAGCCAAACCTCCTACGAGCAGTACTTC.

The V and J genes are TRBV6-5 and TRBJ2-1; 8 bases fit TRBD2. CDR1 is MNHEY, CDR2 SVGAGI, per germline. Trimming removed 7 bases from V and 7 bases from J; junction bases left unmatched: 12. The CDR3 covers 15 residues. Here the CDR3 DNA reads TGTGCCAGCACCTATCGAGCGGGAGTAAGAAATGAGCAGTTCTTC. Translated, it gives CASTYRAGVRNEQFF.

The J gene is TRBJ1-2, the V gene TRBV19; D not resolved. Germline assignment: CDR1 LNHDA and CDR2 SQIVND (reference sequence). The CDR3 totals 15 residues. The germline V and J ends were trimmed by 7 bases and 4 bases, with 19 bases remaining between them. The CDR3 loop reads CASTNAGSLLYGYTF. The CDR3 DNA follows: TGTGCCAGTACCAATGCGGGATCCCTACTCTATGGCTACACCTTC.

DNA for the CDR3: TGTGCCAGCGGCGGGGGCCAAAAACTGTTTTTT. Translated, it gives CASGGGQKLFF. This chain links TRBV2 with TRBJ1-4, with D possibly being TRBD1 (6 bases). V gave up 8 bases and J gave up 9 bases, with 10 bases separating them. The V gene's germline CDR1 is SNHLY and CDR2 FYNNEI. The length of the CDR3 is 11 residues.

The genes are TRBV30 and TRBJ2-1, with 7 bases fitting TRBD2. V dropped 4 bases and J dropped 7; count of bases not matched to a gene: 1. Germline V gene sequence: CDR1 GTSNPN, CDR2 SVGIG (reference sequence). The CDR3 runs 11 residues. CDR3 residues: CAWIGGNEQFF. CDR3 sequence (DNA): TGTGCCTGGATCGGGGGGAATGAGCAGTTCTTC.

This clone was seen only a few times. The chain links TRBV20-1 to TRBJ2-2, with D unresolved. The CDR3 contains 14 residues. From germline, CDR1 is DFQATT and CDR2 SNEGSKA (reference sequence). Trimming removed 3 bases from V and 2 bases from J, with 10 bases in between. CDR3 loop: CSASLAGNTGELFF. CDR3 sequence (DNA): TGCAGTGCTAGTTTGGCAGGAAACACCGGGGAGCTGTTTTTT.

The CDR3 reads CASSQDKGNTIYF. CDR3 nucleotides: TGTGCCAGCAGTCAGGACAAAGGAAACACCATATATTTT. V is TRBV6-5 and J is TRBJ1-3; D might be TRBD1 (5 bases). The CDR3 loop spans 13 amino acids. V was cut by 5 bases and J by 4 bases, with 9 bases left in between. Germline CDR1 is MNHEY and CDR2 is SVGAGI.

This rearrangement joins TRBV5-4 to TRBJ2-1, with 7 bases identical to TRBD2. V dropped 2 bases and J dropped 1; count of bases not matched to a gene: 3. Germline assignment: CDR1 SGHNT and CDR2 YYREEE (reference sequence). CDR3 length: 15 residues. The CDR3 nucleotides read TGTGCCAGCAGCTTTTCTAGCGGATCCTACAATGAGCAGTTCTTC. Protein: CASSFSSGSYNEQFF.

CDR3 sequence reads: CASSYTGFSYEQYF. In DNA form, the CDR3 reads TGTGCCAGCAGTTACACAGGATTCTCCTACGAGCAGTACTTC. The chain employs TRBV6-2 or TRBV6-3 and TRBJ2-7, with D tentatively TRBD1 (5 bases). Trimming took off 2 bases at V and 0 bases at J, with 8 bases between the two ends. The germline CDR1 and CDR2 sequences are MNHEY and SVGEGT. There are 14 residues in the CDR3.